The sequence of this T cell receptor (beta chain) was determined in a study of Graves' ophthalmopathy and Graves' hyperthyroidism. About the study: Peripheral blood was obtained at first diagnosis, ahead of any treatment.

Notes on the study in general: Most expanded thyroid clonotypes above 0.001 frequency also appeared in blood.

From RNA, the CDR3 regions of TCR beta chains were amplified and sequenced. HTBI primers were used in a first-round RT-PCR, which preceded a second-round multiplex PCR. MiXCR, applied by TCRdb to the multiplex PCR reads, yields one record per CDR3 protein. The data hold tens of thousands of distinct CDR3 sequences, with less than 65% observed a single time. CDR1 and CDR2 (germline): SGDLS, YYNGEE. The ends lost 6 bases at V and 8 bases at J; junction bases unmatched: 21. The CDR3 length is 18 residues. Other autoimmune diseases, uncontrolled infections, pregnancy or lactation ruled patients out of participation. The PBMCs were taken from 10 ml of fresh peripheral blood. This clonotype was seen a few times. Its antigen remains unknown.

Sequenced sample: peripheral blood. This chain joins TRBV9 and TRBJ2-1; 9 nucleotides agree with TRBD2. This sequence originates from an adult man with Graves' ophthalmopathy. The CDR3 here is CASIPKYPTSGRLDEQFF. The CDR3 DNA follows: TGTGCCAGCATCCCCAAGTATCCAACAAGCGGGAGGTTGGATGAGCAGTTCTTC.